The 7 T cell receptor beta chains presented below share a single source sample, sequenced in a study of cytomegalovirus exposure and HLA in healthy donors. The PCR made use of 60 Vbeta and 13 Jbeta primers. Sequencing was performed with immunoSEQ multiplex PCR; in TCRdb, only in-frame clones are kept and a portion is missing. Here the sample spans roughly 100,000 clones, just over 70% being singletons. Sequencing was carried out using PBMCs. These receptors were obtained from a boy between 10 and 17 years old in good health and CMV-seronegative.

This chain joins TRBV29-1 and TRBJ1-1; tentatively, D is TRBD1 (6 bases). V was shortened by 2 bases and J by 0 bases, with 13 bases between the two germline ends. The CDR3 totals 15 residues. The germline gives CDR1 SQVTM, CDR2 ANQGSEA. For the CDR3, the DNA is TGCAGCGTTGAAACGGGACAAATTATGAACACTGAAGCTTTCTTT. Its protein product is CSVETGQIMNTEAFF.

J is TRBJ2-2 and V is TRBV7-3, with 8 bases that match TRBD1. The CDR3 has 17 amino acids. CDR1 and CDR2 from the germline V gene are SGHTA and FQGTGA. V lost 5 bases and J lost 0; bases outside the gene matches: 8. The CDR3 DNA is TGTGCCAGCAGCATACGGACAGGGCCCGCGAACACCGGGGAGCTGTTTTTT. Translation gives CASSIRTGPANTGELFF. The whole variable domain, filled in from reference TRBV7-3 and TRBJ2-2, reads GAGVSQTPSNKVTEKGKYVELRCDPISGHTALYWYRQSLGQGPEFLIYFQGTGAADDSGLPNDRFFAVRPEGSVSTLKIQRTERGDSAVYLCASSIRTGPANTGELFFGEGSRLTVL.

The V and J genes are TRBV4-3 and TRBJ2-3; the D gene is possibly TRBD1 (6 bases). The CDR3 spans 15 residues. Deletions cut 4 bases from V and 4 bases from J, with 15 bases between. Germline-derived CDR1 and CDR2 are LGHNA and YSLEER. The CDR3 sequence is CASSPTGSWADTQYF. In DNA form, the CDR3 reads TGCGCCAGCAGCCCGACAGGCTCCTGGGCAGATACGCAGTATTTT.

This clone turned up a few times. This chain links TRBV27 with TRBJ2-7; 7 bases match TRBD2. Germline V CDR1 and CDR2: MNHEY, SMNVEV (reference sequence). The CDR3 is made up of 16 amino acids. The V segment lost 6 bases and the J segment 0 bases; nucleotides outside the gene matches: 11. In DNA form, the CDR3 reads TGTGCCAGCAGCCCGGGGAAAAGCGGGGCCTCCTACGAGCAGTACTTC. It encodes CASSPGKSGASYEQYF.

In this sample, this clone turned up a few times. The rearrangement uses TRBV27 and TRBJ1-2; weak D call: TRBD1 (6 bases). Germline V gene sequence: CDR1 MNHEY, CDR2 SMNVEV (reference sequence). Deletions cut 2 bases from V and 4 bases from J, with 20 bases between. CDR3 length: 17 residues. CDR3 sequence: CASSLNAGDGQSYGYTF. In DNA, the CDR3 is TGTGCCAGCAGTTTAAATGCGGGGGACGGACAGAGCTATGGCTACACCTTC.

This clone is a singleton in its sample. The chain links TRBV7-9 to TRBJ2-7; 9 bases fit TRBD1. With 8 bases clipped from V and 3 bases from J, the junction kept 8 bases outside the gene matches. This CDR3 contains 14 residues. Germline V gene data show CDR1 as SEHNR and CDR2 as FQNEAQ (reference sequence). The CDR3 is CASVPQGAFYEQYF. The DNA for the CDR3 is TGTGCCAGCGTACCACAGGGGGCATTCTACGAGCAGTACTTC.

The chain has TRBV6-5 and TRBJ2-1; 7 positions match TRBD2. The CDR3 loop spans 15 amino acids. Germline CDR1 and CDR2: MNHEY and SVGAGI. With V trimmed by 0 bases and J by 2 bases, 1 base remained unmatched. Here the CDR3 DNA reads TGTGCCAGCAGTTACTCAGCGGGAACCTACAATGAGCAGTTCTTC. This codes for CASSYSAGTYNEQFF.